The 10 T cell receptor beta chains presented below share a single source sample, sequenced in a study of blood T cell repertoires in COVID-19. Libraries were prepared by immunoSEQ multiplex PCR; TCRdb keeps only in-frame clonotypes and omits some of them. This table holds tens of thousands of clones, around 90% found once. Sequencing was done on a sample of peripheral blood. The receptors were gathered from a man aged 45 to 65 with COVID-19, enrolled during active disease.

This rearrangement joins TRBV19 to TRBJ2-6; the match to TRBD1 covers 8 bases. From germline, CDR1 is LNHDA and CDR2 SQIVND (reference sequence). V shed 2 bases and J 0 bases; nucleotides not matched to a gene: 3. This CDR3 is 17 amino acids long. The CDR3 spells CASSINRGNSGANVLTF. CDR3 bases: TGTGCCAGTAGTATAAACAGGGGGAACTCTGGGGCCAACGTCCTGACTTTC.

CDR3 sequence: CSARDRGRFRVAGELFF. The CDR3 DNA reads as TGCAGTGCTCGTGACAGGGGGCGATTTCGGGTCGCCGGGGAGCTGTTTTTT. The chain couples TRBV20-1 to TRBJ2-2, with 10 bases identical to TRBD1. Germline V gene sequence: CDR1 DFQATT, CDR2 SNEGSKA (reference sequence). J lost 6 bases, V lost 5 bases, and 15 bases had no gene match. The CDR3 consists of 17 residues.

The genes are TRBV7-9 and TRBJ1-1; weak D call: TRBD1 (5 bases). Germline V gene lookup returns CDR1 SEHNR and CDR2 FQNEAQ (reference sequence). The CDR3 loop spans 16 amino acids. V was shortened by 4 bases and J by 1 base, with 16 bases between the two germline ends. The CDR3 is CASSSSPGGGNTEAFF. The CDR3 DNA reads TGTGCCAGCAGCTCGTCCCCGGGCGGGGGGAACACTGAAGCTTTCTTT.

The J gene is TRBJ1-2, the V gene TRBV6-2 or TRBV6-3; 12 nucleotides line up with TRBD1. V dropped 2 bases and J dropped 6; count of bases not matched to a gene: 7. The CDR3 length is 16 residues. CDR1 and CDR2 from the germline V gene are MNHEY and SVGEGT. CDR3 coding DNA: TGTGCCAGCAGTTACCCCCCTGGGACAGGGGGCGATGGCTACACCTTC. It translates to CASSYPPGTGGDGYTF.

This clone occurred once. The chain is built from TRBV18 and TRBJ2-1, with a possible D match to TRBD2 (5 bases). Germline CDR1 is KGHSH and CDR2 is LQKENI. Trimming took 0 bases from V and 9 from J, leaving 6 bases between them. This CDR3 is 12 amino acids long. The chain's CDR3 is CASSPPSGEQFF. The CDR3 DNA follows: TGTGCCAGCTCACCACCAAGCGGTGAGCAGTTCTTC.

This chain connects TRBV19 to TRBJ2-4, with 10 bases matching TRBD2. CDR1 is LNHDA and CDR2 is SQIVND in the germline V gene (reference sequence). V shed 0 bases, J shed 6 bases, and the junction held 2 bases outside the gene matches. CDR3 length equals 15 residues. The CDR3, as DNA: TGTGCCAGTAGTATAGAGGGACTAGCGTTAAACATTCAGTACTTC. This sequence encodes CASSIEGLALNIQYF.

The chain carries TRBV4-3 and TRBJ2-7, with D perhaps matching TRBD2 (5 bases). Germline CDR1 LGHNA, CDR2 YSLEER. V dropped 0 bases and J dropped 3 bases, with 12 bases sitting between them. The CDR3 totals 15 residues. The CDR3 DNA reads TGCGCCAGCAGCCAAGAAGGCCGGGAAAACTACGAGCAGTACTTC. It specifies CASSQEGRENYEQYF.

Here the CDR3 reads CAATQGALGTEAFF. The CDR3 DNA reads TGTGCCGCGACCCAGGGGGCACTTGGCACTGAAGCTTTCTTT. The chain recombines TRBV10-3 with TRBJ1-1, with TRBD1 matching over 8 bases. The CDR3 spans 14 residues. V dropped 11 bases and J dropped 4; count of bases not matched to a gene: 12. Germline V gene data show CDR1 as ENHRY and CDR2 as SYGVKD.

The CDR3 sequence is CASSHGTANYGYTF. The CDR3 region has the DNA TGTGCCAGCAGCCATGGGACAGCTAACTATGGCTACACCTTC. This chain connects TRBV4-2 to TRBJ1-2, with 7 bases fitting TRBD1. The ends lost 3 bases at V and 0 bases at J; junction bases unmatched: 1. The CDR3 spans 14 residues. Germline V gives CDR1 LGHNA, CDR2 YNFKEQ.

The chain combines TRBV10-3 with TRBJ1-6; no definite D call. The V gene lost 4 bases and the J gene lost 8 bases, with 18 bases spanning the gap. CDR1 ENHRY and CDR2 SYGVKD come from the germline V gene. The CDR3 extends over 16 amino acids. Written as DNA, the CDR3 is TGTGCCATCAGTGTAAATAGTCCGGAGGAAGATTCACCCCTCCACTTT. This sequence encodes CAISVNSPEEDSPLHF.